The clone carrying this TCR beta chain came up a few times. The data were obtained in a study of blood T cell repertoires in COVID-19. Turning to the study itself: The study drew acute and convalescent COVID-19 samples from the United States, Italy and Spain. In each case, the material was cDNA or gDNA derived from T cells, B-cell-depleted T cells, or PBMCs.

The CDR3 runs 15 residues. V shed 3 bases, J shed 2 bases, and the junction held 3 bases outside the gene matches. Germline assignment: CDR1 KGHSH and CDR2 LQKENI. Per the study methods: Reference gene primer amplification yielded estimated nucleated cell counts. Clones were sequenced by immunoSEQ multiplex PCR, and TCRdb holds only the in-frame ones, with some missing. V, J and clone size were drawn from that table, and D and trimming were deduced from the DNA. Of more than 100,000 clones listed, more than 70% are singletons. This clonotype was obtained from a man aged 55 to 70 with acute or convalescent COVID-19. The gene calls are TRBV18 and TRBJ2-7, with TRBD2 matching over 11 bases. What was sequenced was peripheral blood. This CDR3 is CASSPTTSGTYEQYF. CDR3 bases: TGTGCCAGCTCACCGACGACTAGCGGGACCTACGAGCAGTACTTC. Combining the CDR3 with reference TRBV18 and TRBJ2-7 gives the whole variable domain NAGVMQNPRHLVRRRGQEARLRCSPMKGHSHVYWYRQLPEEGLKFMVYLQKENIIDESGMPKERFSAEFPKEGPSILRIQQVVRGDSAAYFCASSPTTSGTYEQYFGPGTRLTVT.